The rows below give T cell receptor beta chains drawn from one sample of a study of cytomegalovirus exposure and HLA in healthy donors. Generated by immunoSEQ multiplex PCR, the TCRdb table keeps only in-frame clones and is missing some. The sample contains some 130,000 clones, over 65% of which appear only once. The source material was PBMCs. These receptors were taken from a man aged 45-60 years in good health and CMV-seronegative. Both conserved end residues are part of each CDR3. The order of the fields is D gene, clone size, V gene, J gene, CDR3 DNA, CDR3 protein. The D gene is left open where the match is weak. Expanded clones are given a class, and other clones once, few, many or no size at all.

TRBD1	once	TRBV4-1	TRBJ2-1	TGCGCCAGCAGCCCTAGGGGGCGTGATGAGCAGTTCTTC	CASSPRGRDEQFF
-	-	TRBV19	TRBJ1-4	TGTGCCAGTAACCCCGGGGGGGCAAGGGACGAAAAACTGTTTTTT	CASNPGGARDEKLFF
-	-	TRBV7-8	TRBJ2-3	TGTGCCAGCAGCTTAGCGGCAGGGTGGTCAGATACGCAGTATTTT	CASSLAAGWSDTQYF
-	-	TRBV6-5	TRBJ2-5	TGTGCCAGTAGTATGGGCCCCCAAGAGACCCAGTACTTC	CASSMGPQETQYF
TRBD1	-	TRBV7-9	TRBJ1-2	TGTGCCAGCAGCTTACCGGGACAGGGGGCGGCTAACTATGGCTACACCTTC	CASSLPGQGAANYGYTF
TRBD1	-	TRBV6-5	TRBJ1-4	TGTGCCAGCAGTTTAGGACAGGGACCTAATGAAAAACTGTTTTTT	CASSLGQGPNEKLFF
TRBD2	-	TRBV28	TRBJ2-7	TGTGCCAGCAGTCCTCCGGGACTAGACATCTACGAGCAGTACTTC	CASSPPGLDIYEQYF
TRBD2	-	TRBV9	TRBJ2-1	TGTGCCAGCAGCGAGTCAGGGAGCGGGAGGTCCTATGAGCAGTTCTTC	CASSESGSGRSYEQFF
TRBD2	once	TRBV11-3	TRBJ2-5	TGTGCCAGCAGCTCAGGACTAGCGCAGCAAGAGACCCAGTACTTC	CASSSGLAQQETQYF
-	-	TRBV18	TRBJ2-5	TGTGCCAGCTCATCCAGAGGGGGTTACCAAGAGACCCAGTACTTC	CASSSRGGYQETQYF
TRBD1	-	TRBV18	TRBJ1-2	TGTGCCAGCTCGGCTCCAGGGGGCTCCAGCGGCTACACCTTC	CASSAPGGSSGYTF
TRBD2	-	TRBV5-4	TRBJ2-7	TGTGCCAGCAGCTTCCGTAGTGGACTAGCTAGACCCTACGAGCAGTACTTC	CASSFRSGLARPYEQYF
-	-	TRBV27	TRBJ2-2	TGTGCCAGCACCCTAAAGGGTGCTAGCGAGGTCCGGGGGGAGCTGTTTTTT	CASTLKGASEVRGELFF
-	-	TRBV5-4	TRBJ2-1	TGTGCCAGCAGCTTGCCGCGTGAGGGTGGCTCCTACAATGAGCAGTTCTTC	CASSLPREGGSYNEQFF
-	many	TRBV10-3	TRBJ1-5	TGTGCCATCAGTGAGTCAGGGGGTGATCAGCCCCAGCATTTT	CAISESGGDQPQHF
TRBD2	-	TRBV6-5	TRBJ2-5	TGTGCCAGCAGTTACTTCCTGACTAGCGGGAGGGGGACCCAGTACTTC	CASSYFLTSGRGTQYF
-	-	TRBV19	TRBJ1-5	TGTGCCAGTAGTCAGACAGCGGGGCAGCCCCAGCATTTT	CASSQTAGQPQHF
TRBD2	once	TRBV6-5	TRBJ2-2	TGTGCCAGCAGGATTAGCGGGGCCCTGGCCGGGGAGCTGTTTTTT	CASRISGALAGELFF
TRBD1	few	TRBV27	TRBJ2-7	TGTGCCAGCAGCTATGACAGGGGAAGCTCCTACGAGCAGTACTTC	CASSYDRGSSYEQYF
TRBD1	once	TRBV30	TRBJ1-2	TGCGCCTGGAGAGAACAGGGGAGGTATGGCTACACCTTC	CAWREQGRYGYTF
-	few	TRBV6-5	TRBJ2-7	TGTGCCAGCAGCCGACAGTCCAACTCCTACGAGCAGTACTTC	CASSRQSNSYEQYF
-	-	TRBV7-9	TRBJ2-7	TGTGCCAGCAGCCACAAAGGGGAAGCCGATTACGAGCAGTACTTC	CASSHKGEADYEQYF
TRBD1	-	TRBV7-2	TRBJ1-2	TGTGCCAGCAGCTTAGAGGACAGGGCGCACTATGGCTACACCTTC	CASSLEDRAHYGYTF
-	-	TRBV4-3	TRBJ1-5	TGCGCCAGCAGCCAAGATCGGCAGGGCAATCAGCCCCAGCATTTT	CASSQDRQGNQPQHF
-	-	TRBV6-6	TRBJ2-7	TGTGCCAGCACCGGCGGAGGGAGGTACGAGCAGTACTTC	CASTGGGRYEQYF
-	once	TRBV11-2	TRBJ2-5	TGTGCCAGCAGCCCCAAAGAGACCCAGTACTTC	CASSPKETQYF
-	-	TRBV27	TRBJ1-5	TGTGCCAGCAGTTTATTCTCTAATCAGCCCCAGCATTTT	CASSLFSNQPQHF
-	-	TRBV10-2	TRBJ2-7	TGCGCCAGCAGTGAGGGACTCGGCTACGAGCAGTACTTC	CASSEGLGYEQYF
-	-	TRBV6-5	TRBJ2-1	TGTGCCAGCACGAGGGACAATGAGCAGTTCTTC	CASTRDNEQFF
-	-	TRBV19	TRBJ2-7	TGTGCCAGTAGTATCGGCGGGGAGAACCTACGAGTGCAGTACTTC	CASSIGGENLRVQYF
TRBD1	-	TRBV11-2	TRBJ2-7	TGTGCCAGCAGCGCACAGGGGACAGGGGGTCCCTACGAGCAGTACTTC	CASSAQGTGGPYEQYF
-	-	TRBV7-2	TRBJ2-1	TGTGCCAGCAGCTCAATGACTGGTCAGGGTGAGCAGTTCTTC	CASSSMTGQGEQFF
-	-	TRBV9	TRBJ2-1	TGTGCCAGCAGCGCTCCAACGGGGGGCGGGAGATCCTACAATGAGCAGTTCTTC	CASSAPTGGGRSYNEQFF
TRBD1	-	TRBV7-2	TRBJ2-7	TGTGCCAGCAGCTCCGACAGGGAGTGGGACGAGCAGTACTTC	CASSSDREWDEQYF
-	-	TRBV25-1	TRBJ2-3	TGTGCCAGCAGTGAATCCAGGCCGGCGGGTGATACGCAGTATTTT	CASSESRPAGDTQYF
-	-	TRBV15	TRBJ1-4	TGTGCCACACGAGAATTTGAAAAACTGTTTTTT	CATREFEKLFF
-	-	TRBV10-3	TRBJ1-1	TGTGCCATCAGTGATATGGCCCGTTCGAACACTGAAGCTTTCTTT	CAISDMARSNTEAFF
-	-	TRBV14	TRBJ2-1	TGTGCCAGCAGCCAAGATGAATACCTTTGGGGCGGGAACTACAATGAGCAGTTCTTC	CASSQDEYLWGGNYNEQFF
-	once	TRBV7-7	TRBJ2-5	TGTGCTAGCAGCTTAGCATTGGACAGAGAAGAGACCCAGTACTTC	CASSLALDREETQYF
TRBD1	-	TRBV7-9	TRBJ1-4	TGTGCCACGGGACAGGTTAACGAAAAACTGTTTTTT	CATGQVNEKLFF
-	-	TRBV18	TRBJ1-5	TGTGCCAGCTCAGCAGGGTCAAATCAGCCCCAGCATTTT	CASSAGSNQPQHF
TRBD1	-	TRBV28	TRBJ1-5	TGTGCCAGCAGCGATCCCGGGACAGGACCGAATCAGCCCCAGCATTTT	CASSDPGTGPNQPQHF
-	-	TRBV7-9	TRBJ2-7	TGTTCCAGCAGCCTTAGCTCCTACGAGCAGTACTTC	CSSSLSSYEQYF
-	-	TRBV27	TRBJ1-2	TGTGCCAGCAGTTTCGATCCGTATATGGGCTCTCGCTACACCTTC	CASSFDPYMGSRYTF
-	-	TRBV19	TRBJ2-7	TGTGCCAGTAGCCATCCGGACACCCACGAGCAGTACTTC	CASSHPDTHEQYF
TRBD1	-	TRBV28	TRBJ2-5	TGTGCCAGCAGTGCCGGGACAGGGGACATACGGGAGACCCAGTACTTC	CASSAGTGDIRETQYF